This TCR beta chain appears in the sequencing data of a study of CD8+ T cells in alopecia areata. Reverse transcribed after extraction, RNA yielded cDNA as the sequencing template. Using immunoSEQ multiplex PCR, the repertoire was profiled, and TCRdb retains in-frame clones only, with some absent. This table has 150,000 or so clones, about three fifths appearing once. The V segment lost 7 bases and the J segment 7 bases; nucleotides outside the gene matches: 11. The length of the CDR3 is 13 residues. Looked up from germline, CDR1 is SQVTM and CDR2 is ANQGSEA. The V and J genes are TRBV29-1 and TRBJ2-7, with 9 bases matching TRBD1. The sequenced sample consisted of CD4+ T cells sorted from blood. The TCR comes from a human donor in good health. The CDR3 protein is CSAATGGVREQYF. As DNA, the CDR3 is TGCAGCGCTGCGACAGGGGGTGTGAGAGAGCAGTACTTC.